Sequencing of this T cell receptor (beta chain) was carried out in a study of PD-L1 blockade in urothelial cancer. In the study overall: Patients commenced atezolizumab around 2014, and it was given at 1,200 mg intravenously every 3 weeks. Between 0 and 3 chemotherapy regimens preceded treatment for each patient.

CDR1 is SGHVS and CDR2 is FNYEAQ in the germline V gene. This CDR3 contains 15 residues. Trimming left V 5 bases short and J 2 bases short, with 15 bases between. Here immunoSEQ multiplex PCR was the method, and the copy in TCRdb shows in-frame clones only, minus some. The data hold some 77,000 clones, with about 90% observed a single time. Locally advanced or metastatic urothelial carcinoma was diagnosed in the patients. The sequence came from a woman in her 70s with urothelial cancer. The chain employs TRBV7-6 and TRBJ2-5; D remains ambiguous. The sample here was PBMCs, taken around atezolizumab (anti-PD-L1) treatment. CDR3 DNA: TGTGCCAGCAGCCCCAGGAAAAAGAAGCAAGAGACCCAGTACTTC. Translated: CASSPRKKKQETQYF.